Below are 15 T cell receptor beta chains sequenced from a single sample in a study of a mutant IDH1 vaccine in newly diagnosed glioma. Stated time point: baseline, week 1 (first vaccination visit). Specified treatment: pre-vaccination baseline after standard-of-care therapy. Assay used: immunoSEQ multiplex PCR; TCRdb lists only in-frame clones, some missing. The data contain 70,000 to 100,000 clones, roughly 87% of them singletons. Sample: PBMCs, taken from a glioma patient treated with radiotherapy, temozolomide or both. Receptors originate from a man between 35 and 55 years old with glioma. Some clones in this sample may be carry-over from other donors' samples.

The chain joins TRBV4-2 to TRBJ1-2; D gene uncertain. V lost 3 bases to trimming and J lost 4 bases, with 12 bases between them. The CDR3 contains 14 residues. Germline CDR1 reads LGHNA; CDR2 reads YNFKEQ. The chain's CDR3 is CASSHITEPYGYTF. The CDR3, as DNA: TGTGCCAGCAGCCATATTACAGAGCCCTATGGCTACACCTTC.

This chain uses TRBV9 with TRBJ2-1, with D possibly TRBD2 on 7 matching bases. Germline V gives CDR1 SGDLS, CDR2 YYNGEE. CDR3 size: 16 residues. The V gene lost 0 bases and the J gene lost 6 bases, with 16 bases spanning the gap. The CDR3 DNA reads as TGTGCCAGCAGCGTAGGCGGGGGCGTCCTCGGCAATGAGCAGTTCTTC. The encoded protein is CASSVGGGVLGNEQFF.

The CDR3 protein is CASSYNGGQNYGYTF. Written as DNA, the CDR3 is TGTGCCAGCAGTTACAACGGGGGGCAAAACTATGGCTACACCTTC. The chain carries TRBV6-6 and TRBJ1-2; TRBD1 might be the D (6 bases). The CDR3 covers 15 residues. Germline values: CDR1 MNHNY, CDR2 SVGAGI (reference sequence). The V gene lost 2 bases and the J gene lost 2 bases, with 12 bases spanning the gap.

The chain combines TRBV4-2 with TRBJ2-7; a weak D match, TRBD1 (5 bases). CDR1 is LGHNA, CDR2 YNFKEQ, per germline. Deletions cut 4 bases from V and 4 bases from J, with 11 bases between. The CDR3 is 13 residues long. The CDR3 coding sequence is TGTGCCAGCAGCCGTGAGCAGGGTTACGAGCAGTACTTC. This encodes CASSREQGYEQYF.

The CDR3 sequence is CASSMARSQIGNQPQHF. The CDR3 bases are TGTGCCAGTAGTATGGCCAGGTCCCAAATCGGCAATCAGCCCCAGCATTTT. The rearrangement uses TRBV19 and TRBJ1-5; D not resolved. This CDR3 region has 17 residues. CDR1 and CDR2 (germline): LNHDA, SQIVND (reference sequence). V was shortened by 3 bases and J by 2 bases, with 17 bases between the two germline ends. The variable domain in full, completed from reference TRBV19 and TRBJ1-5, reads DGGITQSPKYLFRKEGQNVTLSCEQNLNHDAMYWYRQDPGQGLRLIYYSQIVNDFQKGDIAEGYSVSREKKESFPLTVTSAQKNPTAFYLCASSMARSQIGNQPQHFGDGTRLSIL.

The table lists this clone with a count of one. The chain is built from TRBV30 and TRBJ2-7; D perhaps matches TRBD2 (6 bases). V lost 0 bases to trimming and J lost 6 bases, with 9 bases between them. The CDR3 covers 12 residues. Germline V CDR1 and CDR2: GTSNPN, SVGIG (reference sequence). The CDR3 bases are TGTGCCTGGAGTGTAGTGCGGGGCGAGCAGTACTTC. This translates into CAWSVVRGEQYF.

The gene calls are TRBV7-2 and TRBJ2-7; 10 bases fit TRBD1. Germline trimming cut 5 bases from V and 3 bases from J; bases unmatched to any gene: 7. The CDR3 runs to 15 residues. The germline gives CDR1 SGHTA, CDR2 FQGNSA. The CDR3: CASSHPGQGFYEQYF. CDR3 bases: TGTGCCAGCAGCCATCCGGGACAGGGGTTCTACGAGCAGTACTTC.

The rearrangement uses TRBV10-3 and TRBJ1-6; D remains ambiguous. Germline assignment: CDR1 ENHRY and CDR2 SYGVKD. This CDR3 spans 14 amino acids. Trimming stripped 9 bases from V and 8 bases from J, with 17 bases between. CDR3 in DNA: TGTGCCATGAAGGACCTCGCTGGGGATTCACCCCTCCACTTT. Translating it yields CAMKDLAGDSPLHF.

This clone appeared a single time. This chain uses TRBV6-1 with TRBJ2-7; tentative D call: TRBD1 (5 bases). The ends were cut back, 3 bases at V and 2 bases at J, with 14 bases in the middle. The CDR3 extends over 15 amino acids. Germline CDR1 MNHNS, CDR2 SASEGT. The CDR3 reads CASSDILRVTYEQYF. CDR3 coding DNA: TGTGCCAGCAGTGATATCCTCAGGGTCACCTACGAGCAGTACTTC.

The sample holds one count of this clone. CDR3 coding DNA: TGTGCCAGCAGTGAAGCTAGGCGGCCCAAAAACATTCAGTACTTC. It encodes CASSEARRPKNIQYF. This chain connects TRBV6-1 to TRBJ2-4; D is unclear. The V gene lost 0 bases and the J gene lost 2 bases, with 8 bases spanning the gap. Germline V gene lookup returns CDR1 MNHNS and CDR2 SASEGT. This CDR3 contains 15 residues.

This clone was detected a few times. J is TRBJ1-1 and V is TRBV7-9; D is unresolved. The V gene's germline CDR1 is SEHNR and CDR2 FQNEAQ (reference sequence). This CDR3 region has 13 residues. V lost 2 bases and J 0 bases, leaving 4 bases between the germline ends. CDR3 coding DNA: TGTGCCAGCAGCTTACAGATGAACACTGAAGCTTTCTTT. This sequence encodes CASSLQMNTEAFF.

The rearrangement joins TRBV10-1 to TRBJ2-2; D remains unclear. Germline loops: CDR1 WNHNN, CDR2 SYGVQD (reference sequence). Trimming took 3 bases from V and 1 from J, leaving 9 bases between them. This CDR3 has 15 residues. In nucleotides, the CDR3 is TGCGCCAGCAGTGATAGGAGAGGGAACACCGGGGAGCTGTTTTTT. This codes for CASSDRRGNTGELFF.

The chain has TRBV15 and TRBJ2-7; D gene ambiguous. The CDR3 is made up of 14 amino acids. Trimming cost V 1 base and J 2 bases, with 9 bases left between them. Germline CDR1 and CDR2: LNHNV and YYDKDF (reference sequence). The CDR3 coding sequence is TGTGCCACCAGCAGAGCGGGCAGACCCTACGAGCAGTACTTC. Encoded protein: CATSRAGRPYEQYF.

V usage is TRBV29-1 and J usage is TRBJ2-7, with D possibly TRBD2 on 7 matching bases. The V and J ends lost 3 bases and 2 bases respectively, with 14 bases between them. The germline V gene encodes CDR1 SQVTM and CDR2 ANQGSEA. The CDR3 consists of 14 residues. The CDR3 DNA reads as TGCAGCGTTGAGGGGGGGGCCACAACCTACGAGCAGTACTTC. Translated: CSVEGGATTYEQYF.

V usage is TRBV5-1 and J usage is TRBJ1-2; TRBD1 matches 12 bases. The germline gives CDR1 SGHRS, CDR2 YFSETQ. The CDR3 extends over 14 amino acids. Trimming removed 4 bases from V and 8 bases from J; junction bases left unmatched: 6. Written as DNA, the CDR3 is TGCGCCAGCAGCCGGGACAGGGGGCCGGGAGGCTACACCTTC. Amino acid sequence: CASSRDRGPGGYTF. The full variable domain, rest sourced from reference TRBV5-1 and TRBJ1-2, is KAGVTQTPRYLIKTRGQQVTLSCSPISGHRSVSWYQQTPGQGLQFLFEYFSETQRNKGNFPGRFSGRQFSNSRSEMNVSTLELGDSALYLCASSRDRGPGGYTFGSGTRLTVV.